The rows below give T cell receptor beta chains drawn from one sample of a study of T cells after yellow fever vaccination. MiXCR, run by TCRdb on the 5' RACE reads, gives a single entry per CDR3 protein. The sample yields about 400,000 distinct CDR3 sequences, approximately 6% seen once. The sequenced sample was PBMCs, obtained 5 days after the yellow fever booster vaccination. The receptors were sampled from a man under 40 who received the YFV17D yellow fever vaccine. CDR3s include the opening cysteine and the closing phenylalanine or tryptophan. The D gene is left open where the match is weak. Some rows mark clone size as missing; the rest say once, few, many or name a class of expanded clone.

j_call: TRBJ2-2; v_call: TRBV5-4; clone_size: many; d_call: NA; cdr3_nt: TGTGCCAGCACCCCGGGAGAGGCCGGGGAGCTGTTTTTT; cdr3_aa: CASTPGEAGELFF
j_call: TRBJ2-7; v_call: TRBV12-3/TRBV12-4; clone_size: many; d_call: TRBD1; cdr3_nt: TGTGCCAGCAGAGGACAGGTATACGAGCAGTACTTC; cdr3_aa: CASRGQVYEQYF
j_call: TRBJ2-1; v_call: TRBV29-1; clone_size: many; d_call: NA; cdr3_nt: TGCAGCGTTGAAGATCACCCGGAGTTCTACAATGAGCAGTTCTTC; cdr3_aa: CSVEDHPEFYNEQFF
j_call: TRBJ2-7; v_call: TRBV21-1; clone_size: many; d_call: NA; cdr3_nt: TGTGCCAGCAGCAAGAAGAATAGCGGGAGGGCCCAGGAGTACTTC; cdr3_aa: CASSKKNSGRAQEYF
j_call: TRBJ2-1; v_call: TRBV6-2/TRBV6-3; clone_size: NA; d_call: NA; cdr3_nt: TGTGCCAGCAGTTACTTGTCTAGCGCCTACAATGAGCAGTTCTTC; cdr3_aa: CASSYLSSAYNEQFF
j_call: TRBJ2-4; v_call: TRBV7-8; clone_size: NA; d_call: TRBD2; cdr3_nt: TGTGCCAGCAGCTTACCAGGGACTAGCGGGAGTTACATCGCCTTC; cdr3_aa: CASSLPGTSGSYIAF
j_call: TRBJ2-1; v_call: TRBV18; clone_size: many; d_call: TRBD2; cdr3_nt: TGTGCCAGCTCACCCCCCAGCGGGACGTACAATGAGCAGTTCTTC; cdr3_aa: CASSPPSGTYNEQFF
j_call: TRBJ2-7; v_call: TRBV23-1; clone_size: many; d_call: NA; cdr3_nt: TGCGCCAGCAGTCAATCCCCGACTGCCGAGCAGTACTTC; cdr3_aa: CASSQSPTAEQYF
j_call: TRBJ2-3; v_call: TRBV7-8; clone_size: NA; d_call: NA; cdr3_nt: TGTGCCAGCAGCCGGATCGCTAGCGTAAGCACAGATACGCAGTATTTT; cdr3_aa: CASSRIASVSTDTQYF
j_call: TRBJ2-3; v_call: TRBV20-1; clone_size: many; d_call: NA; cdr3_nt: TGCAGTGCTAGAGAAGGGCCTAGCACAGATACGCAGTATTTT; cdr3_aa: CSAREGPSTDTQYF
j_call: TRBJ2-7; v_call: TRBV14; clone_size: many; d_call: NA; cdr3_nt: TGTGCCAGCAGCCGAGGCCGCCATGAGGGCGAGCAGTACTTC; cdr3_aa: CASSRGRHEGEQYF
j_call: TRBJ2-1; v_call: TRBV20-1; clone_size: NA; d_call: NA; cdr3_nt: TGCAGTGCTAGAGTTTTAGGGGTTCTCTCCTACAATGAGCAGTTCTTC; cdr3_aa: CSARVLGVLSYNEQFF
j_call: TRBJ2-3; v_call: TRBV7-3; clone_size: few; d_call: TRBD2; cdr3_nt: TGTGCCAGCAGCTTAGGCGGGAGCGTTACAGATACGCAGTATTTT; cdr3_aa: CASSLGGSVTDTQYF
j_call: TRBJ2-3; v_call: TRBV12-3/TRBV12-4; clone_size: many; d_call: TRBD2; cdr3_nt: TGTGCCAGCAGCTCCCGACTAGCGGGTACCACAGATACGCAGTATTTT; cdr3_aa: CASSSRLAGTTDTQYF
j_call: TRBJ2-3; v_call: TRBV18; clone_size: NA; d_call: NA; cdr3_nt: TGTGCCAGCTCACCACTCCCCGAACCGGAAGATACGCAGTATTTT; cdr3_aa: CASSPLPEPEDTQYF
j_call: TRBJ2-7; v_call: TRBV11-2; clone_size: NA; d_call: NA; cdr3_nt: TGTGCCAGCAGTCCTCGGGGAGTTCGAAACGACTACGAGCAGTACTTC; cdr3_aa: CASSPRGVRNDYEQYF
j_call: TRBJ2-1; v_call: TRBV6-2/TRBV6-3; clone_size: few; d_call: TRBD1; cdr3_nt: TGTGCCAGCAGACAGGGGTGGGGTGAGCAGTTCTTC; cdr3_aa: CASRQGWGEQFF
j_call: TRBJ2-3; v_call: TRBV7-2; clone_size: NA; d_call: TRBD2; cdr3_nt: TGTGCCAGCAGAAGGGGACTAGCGGGAGAGGTAGATACGCAGTATTTT; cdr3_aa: CASRRGLAGEVDTQYF
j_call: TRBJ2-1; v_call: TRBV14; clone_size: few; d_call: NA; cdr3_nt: TGTGCCAGCAGCCACGGCTCGAGCTCCTACAATGAGCAGTTCTTC; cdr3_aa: CASSHGSSSYNEQFF
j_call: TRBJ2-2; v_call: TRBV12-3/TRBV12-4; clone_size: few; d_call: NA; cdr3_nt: TGTGCCAGCAGTTTAAGGTCGGACACCGGGGAGCTGTTTTTT; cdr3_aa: CASSLRSDTGELFF
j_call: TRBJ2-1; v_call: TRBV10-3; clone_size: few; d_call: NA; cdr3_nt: TGTGCCATCAGTGGCGGTATCGATGAGCAGTTCTTC; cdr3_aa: CAISGGIDEQFF
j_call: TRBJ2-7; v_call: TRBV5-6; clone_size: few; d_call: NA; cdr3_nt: TGTGCCAGCAGCTTCCGGGCAGCTTCCTACGAGCAGTACTTC; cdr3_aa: CASSFRAASYEQYF
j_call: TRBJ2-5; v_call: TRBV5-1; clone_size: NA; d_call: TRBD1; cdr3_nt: TGCGCCAGCAGATCCGGGACAGGGGGCCCAGAGACCCAGTACTTC; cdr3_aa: CASRSGTGGPETQYF
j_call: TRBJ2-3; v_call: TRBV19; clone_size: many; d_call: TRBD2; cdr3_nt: TGTGCCAGTAGTTCTCCCGGGACTAGCGGTCTTACGCAGTATTTT; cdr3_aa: CASSSPGTSGLTQYF
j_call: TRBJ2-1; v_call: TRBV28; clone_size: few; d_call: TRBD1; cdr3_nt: TGTGCCAGCAGGGCCGGGACAGGGGAATACAATGAGCAGTTCTTC; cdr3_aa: CASRAGTGEYNEQFF
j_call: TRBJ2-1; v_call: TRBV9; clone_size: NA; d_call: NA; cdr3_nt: TGTGCCAGCAGCATACAGGGAGGGAATGAGCAGTTCTTC; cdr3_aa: CASSIQGGNEQFF
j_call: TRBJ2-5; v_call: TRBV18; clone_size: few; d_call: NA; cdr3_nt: TGTGCCAGCTCACCGGCGACCCAAGAGACCCAGTACTTC; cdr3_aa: CASSPATQETQYF
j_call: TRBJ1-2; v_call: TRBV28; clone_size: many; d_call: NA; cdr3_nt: TGTGCCAGCAGTCAGGGAGTCGGGATCGGTACAGCTAACTATGGCTACACCTTC; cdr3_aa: CASSQGVGIGTANYGYTF
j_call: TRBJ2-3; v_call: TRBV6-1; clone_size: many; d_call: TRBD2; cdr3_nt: TGTGCCAGCAGCCGTAGCGGGACCACAGATACGCAGTATTTT; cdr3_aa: CASSRSGTTDTQYF
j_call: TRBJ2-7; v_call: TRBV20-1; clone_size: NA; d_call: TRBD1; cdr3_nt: TGCAGTGCTAGACAGGACAGGGGATGGGAGCAGTACTTC; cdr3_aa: CSARQDRGWEQYF
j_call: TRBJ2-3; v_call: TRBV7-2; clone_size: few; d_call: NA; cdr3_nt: TGTGCCAGCAGCTTAGTGGTGAACACAGATACGCAGTATTTT; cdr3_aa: CASSLVVNTDTQYF
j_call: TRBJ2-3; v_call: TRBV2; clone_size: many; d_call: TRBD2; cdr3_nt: TGTGCCAGCAGACGGGAGGAGGGTACAGATACGCAGTATTTT; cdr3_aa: CASRREEGTDTQYF
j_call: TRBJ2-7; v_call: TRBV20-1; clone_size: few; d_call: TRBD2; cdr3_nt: TGCAGTGCTACCAAAATCGGGACTAGCGGCCCCTACGAGCAGTACTTC; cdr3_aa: CSATKIGTSGPYEQYF
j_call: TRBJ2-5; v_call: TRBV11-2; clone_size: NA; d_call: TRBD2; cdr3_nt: TGTGCCAGCAGCTTTAGAAGCGGGAGGGCCCGGGAGACCCAGTACTTC; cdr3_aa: CASSFRSGRARETQYF
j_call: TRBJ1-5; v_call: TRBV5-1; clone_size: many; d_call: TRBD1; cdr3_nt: TGCGCCAGCAGTCCCGGGACAGAGAATCAGCCCCAGCATTTT; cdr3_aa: CASSPGTENQPQHF
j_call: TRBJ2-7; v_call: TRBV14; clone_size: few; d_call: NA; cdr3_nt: TGTGCCAGCAGCGCACGATCACTGGGGTTCTACGAGCAGTACTTC; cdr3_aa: CASSARSLGFYEQYF
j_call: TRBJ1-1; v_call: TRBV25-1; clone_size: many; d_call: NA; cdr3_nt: TGTGCCAGCAGTGAATACGGGAAGTCCCCTGAAGCTTTCTTT; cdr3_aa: CASSEYGKSPEAFF
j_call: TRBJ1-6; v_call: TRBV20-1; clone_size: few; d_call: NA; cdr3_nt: TGCAGTGCTAGAGCAGCAGTTCGTAATAATTCACCCCTCCACTTT; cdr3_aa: CSARAAVRNNSPLHF
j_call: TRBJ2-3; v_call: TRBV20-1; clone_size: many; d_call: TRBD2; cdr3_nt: TGCAGTGGAACTAGCGGGGCCACAGATACGCAGTATTTT; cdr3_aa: CSGTSGATDTQYF
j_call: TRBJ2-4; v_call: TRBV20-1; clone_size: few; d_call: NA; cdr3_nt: TGCAGTGAAGAAGATAAGCTTACCAAAAACATTCAGTACTTC; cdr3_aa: CSEEDKLTKNIQYF
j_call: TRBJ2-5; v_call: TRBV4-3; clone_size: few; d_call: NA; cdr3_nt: TGCGCCAGCAGCCAAGACCTCGGGGGTGGAGAGACCCAGTACTTC; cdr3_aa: CASSQDLGGGETQYF
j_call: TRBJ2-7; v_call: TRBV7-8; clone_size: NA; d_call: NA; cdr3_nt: TGTGCCAGCAGCCTCACCACGGGACCTACAAAAACCTTC; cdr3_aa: CASSLTTGPTKTF
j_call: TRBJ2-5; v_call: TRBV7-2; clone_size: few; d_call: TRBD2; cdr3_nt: TGTGCCAGCAGCCTCCCGGGACTAGCGGTGGAGACCCAGTACTTC; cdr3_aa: CASSLPGLAVETQYF
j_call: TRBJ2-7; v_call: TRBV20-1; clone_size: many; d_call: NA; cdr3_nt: TGCAGTGCCGGAGGGTTGTTGTATGACGAGCAGTACTTC; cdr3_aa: CSAGGLLYDEQYF
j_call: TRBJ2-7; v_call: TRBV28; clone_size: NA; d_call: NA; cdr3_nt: TGTGCCAGCAGCCGCGGCTTAGACCACGAGCAGTACTTC; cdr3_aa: CASSRGLDHEQYF
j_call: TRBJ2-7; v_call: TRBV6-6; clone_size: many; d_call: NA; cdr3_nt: TGTGCCAGCAGTTACGCCCGCTACGAGCAGTACTTC; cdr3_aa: CASSYARYEQYF
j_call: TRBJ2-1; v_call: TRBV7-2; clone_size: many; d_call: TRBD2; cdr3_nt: TGTGCCAGCAGCTGGACTAGCGCCCCTGAGGATGAGCAGTTCTTC; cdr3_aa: CASSWTSAPEDEQFF
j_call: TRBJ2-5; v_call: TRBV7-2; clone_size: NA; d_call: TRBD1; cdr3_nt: TGTGCCAGCAGCTTACATCTTACAGGGGGCAAGGAGACCCAGTACTTC; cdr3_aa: CASSLHLTGGKETQYF
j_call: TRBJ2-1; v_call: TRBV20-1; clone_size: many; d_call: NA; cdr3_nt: TGCAGTGCCGCAGGGCATCCAGGCGATGAGCAGTTCTTC; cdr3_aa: CSAAGHPGDEQFF
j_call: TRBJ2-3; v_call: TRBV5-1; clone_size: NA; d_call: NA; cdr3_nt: TGCGCCAGCAGCTTGGGGACAGCCTCTCTCACAGATACGCAGTATTTT; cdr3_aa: CASSLGTASLTDTQYF
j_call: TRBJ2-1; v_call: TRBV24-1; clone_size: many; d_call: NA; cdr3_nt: TGTGCCACCAGTGTTGCGGCGGCTGATGAGCAGTTCTTC; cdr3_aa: CATSVAAADEQFF
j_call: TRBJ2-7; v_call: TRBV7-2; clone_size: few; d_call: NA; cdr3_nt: TGTGCCAGCAGCCAGAGGGCCGGGGGTAGCTCCTACGAGCAGTACTTC; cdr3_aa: CASSQRAGGSSYEQYF
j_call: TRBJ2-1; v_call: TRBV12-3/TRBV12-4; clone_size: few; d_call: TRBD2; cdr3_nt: TGTGCCAGCACCCCCCTGGCAGGACTAGCGGTTGGGGATGAGCAGTTCTTC; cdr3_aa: CASTPLAGLAVGDEQFF
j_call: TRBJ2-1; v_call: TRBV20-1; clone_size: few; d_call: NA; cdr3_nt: TGCAGTGCTAGATTGACCGGGCCGACTAACTACAATGAGCAGTTCTTC; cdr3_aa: CSARLTGPTNYNEQFF
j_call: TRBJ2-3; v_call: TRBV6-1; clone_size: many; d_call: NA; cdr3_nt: TGTGCCAGCAAAAGGGGTAGAAGCACAGATACGCAGTATTTT; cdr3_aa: CASKRGRSTDTQYF
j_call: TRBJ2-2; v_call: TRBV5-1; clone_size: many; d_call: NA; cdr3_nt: TGCGCCAGCAGCCGGAATGACGGCAGCACCGGGGAGCTGTTTTTT; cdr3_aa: CASSRNDGSTGELFF
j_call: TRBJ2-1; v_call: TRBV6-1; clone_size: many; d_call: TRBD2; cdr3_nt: TGTGCCAGCACGACTAGCGGGGGATACAATGAGCAGTTCTTC; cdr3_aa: CASTTSGGYNEQFF
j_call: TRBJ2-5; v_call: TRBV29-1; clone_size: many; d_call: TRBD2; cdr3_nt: TGCAGCGTTTCGACTAGCGGGAGGGCCGGCGAGACCCAGTACTTC; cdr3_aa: CSVSTSGRAGETQYF